One and the same sample provided the 27 T cell receptor beta chains below, sequenced in a study of CD8+CD57+ T cells in acquired aplastic anemia. Genomic DNA served as template for TCR beta VDJ and CDR3 profiling. One entry per CDR3 protein results from TCRdb running MiXCR on the reads. Of about 130,000 distinct CDR3 sequences in the sample, about 48% were seen once. Source material: sorted CD4+, CD8+, or CD8+CD57+ T cells (not recorded which) from PBMCs. These TCRs come from a human donor in good health, serving as a control.

There are many counts of this clonotype. This chain uses TRBV6-1 with TRBJ1-4, with D perhaps TRBD1 (6 bases). The V gene lost 1 base and the J gene lost 15 bases, with 21 bases spanning the gap. There are 15 residues in the CDR3. Germline V gene data show CDR1 as MNHNS and CDR2 as SASEGT. The CDR3 protein is CASSEETGPASRMFF. The DNA of the CDR3 is TGTGCCAGCAGTGAAGAGACAGGCCCGGCCTCGCGGATGTTTTTT.

This chain uses TRBV20-1 with TRBJ2-3; tentative D call: TRBD2 (5 bases). The CDR3 sequence is 15 residues long. Trimming took off 1 base at V and 4 bases at J, with 15 bases between the two ends. Germline-derived CDR1 and CDR2 are DFQATT and SNEGSKA (reference sequence). CDR3 nucleotide sequence: TGCAGTGCTAGAGGACCCCTCCTGGACTCAGATACGCAGTATTTT. It translates to CSARGPLLDSDTQYF.

The table lists this clonotype with a few counts. This rearrangement joins TRBV2 to TRBJ1-5, with 8 bases matching TRBD1. Looked up from germline, CDR1 is SNHLY and CDR2 is FYNNEI. The ends lost 6 bases at V and 11 bases at J; junction bases unmatched: 9. The CDR3 loop spans 13 amino acids. CDR3 residues: CASRGQARGTQHF. The CDR3 DNA reads as TGTGCCAGCAGGGGACAGGCCAGAGGGACCCAGCATTTT.

This clonotype was observed at least ten times. The rearrangement links TRBV7-2 to TRBJ2-5, with D possibly TRBD2 on 6 matching bases. Trimming took off 5 bases at V and 5 bases at J, with 12 bases between the two ends. The CDR3 has 13 residues. Germline CDR1 SGHTA, CDR2 FQGNSA. The CDR3 coding sequence is TGTGCCAGCAGCCCTCGGAGGGAGGAGACCCAGTACTTC. Translating gives CASSPRREETQYF.

This clonotype was counted ten times or more. The J gene is TRBJ1-2, the V gene TRBV11-3; D gene uncertain. Per the germline V gene, CDR1 is SGHNT and CDR2 is YENEEA. The V end was cut by 1 base, the J end by 1 base, with 7 bases between. The CDR3 runs 14 residues. The CDR3 spells CASSLGSGNYGYTF. The CDR3 coding sequence is TGTGCCAGCAGCTTAGGATCCGGTAACTATGGCTACACCTTC.

The chain carries TRBV25-1 and TRBJ2-7; the match to TRBD2 covers 8 bases. CDR1 and CDR2 (germline): MGHDK, SYGVNS. This CDR3 comprises 15 residues. V was clipped by 3 bases and J by 2 bases; unmatched bases: 6. This chain's CDR3 is CASSDLGSGTYEQYF. The CDR3, as DNA: TGTGCCAGCAGTGATTTGGGTAGCGGGACCTACGAGCAGTACTTC.

The chain recombines TRBV19 with TRBJ1-1; TRBD1 matches 7 bases. CDR3 length: 13 residues. The germline V gene has CDR1 LNHDA and CDR2 SQIVND (reference sequence). Germline trimming cut 7 bases from V and 3 bases from J; bases unmatched to any gene: 5. The CDR3 DNA reads TGTGCCAGTAAAGGAACAGGGGACACTGAAGCTTTCTTT. This gives the protein CASKGTGDTEAFF.

The chain joins TRBV19 to TRBJ1-2; 7 positions agree with TRBD1. V gave up 6 bases and J gave up 8 bases; unmatched junction bases: 12. The CDR3 contains 14 residues. CDR1 and CDR2 (germline): LNHDA, SQIVND (reference sequence). The CDR3: CASSLTGMGGGYTF. In DNA form, the CDR3 reads TGTGCCAGTAGCTTGACAGGGATGGGCGGCGGCTACACCTTC.

The chain recombines TRBV20-1 with TRBJ2-1; TRBD1 matches at 8 bases. With V trimmed by 0 bases and J by 8 bases, 6 bases remained unmatched. Germline lookup yields CDR1 DFQATT and CDR2 SNEGSKA (reference sequence). This CDR3 is 14 amino acids long. The CDR3 DNA reads as TGCAGTGCTAGAGAGTTCAGGGGGCGGCATGAGCAGTTCTTC. Translating it yields CSAREFRGRHEQFF.

The V call is TRBV19, the J call TRBJ2-7, with D maybe TRBD2 (6 bases). The germline CDR1 and CDR2 sequences are LNHDA and SQIVND (reference sequence). Trimming stripped 3 bases from V and 2 bases from J, with 17 bases between. The CDR3 extends over 16 amino acids. CDR3 in amino acids: CASSIRDSQPTYEQYF. The DNA of the CDR3 is TGTGCCAGTAGTATTCGGGACTCACAGCCGACCTACGAGCAGTACTTC.

The chain employs TRBV7-2 and TRBJ1-3; 11 bases are shared with TRBD1. Unmatched junction bases numbered 5, after V lost 0 bases and J lost 7 bases. There are 16 residues in the CDR3. Germline loops: CDR1 SGHTA, CDR2 FQGNSA. DNA of the CDR3: TGTGCCAGCAGCTTAGCGAGGACAGGGGGCATGAACACCATATATTTT. Protein: CASSLARTGGMNTIYF.

A few counts support this clonotype. The chain couples TRBV20-1 to TRBJ2-7; D may match TRBD1 or TRBD2 (5 bases each). Germline V gene sequence: CDR1 DFQATT, CDR2 SNEGSKA (reference sequence). There are 12 residues in the CDR3. Trimming removed 8 bases at V and 2 bases at J, with 13 bases between. CDR3 coding DNA: TGCAGTATAGGGACGGAAGCCTACGAGCAGTACTTC. Encoded protein: CSIGTEAYEQYF.

As for this clonotype: This clone may be a read error of a much larger clone one base away. This chain's CDR3 is CAGSWRLAGANVLTF. The CDR3 DNA is TGTGCCGGCAGTTGGCGGCTAGCGGGGGCCAACGTCCTGACTTTC. The J gene is TRBJ2-6, the V gene TRBV6-5; TRBD2 is a possible D gene (6 bases). The CDR3 is 15 amino acids. Germline V gene data show CDR1 as MNHEY and CDR2 as SVGAGI.

There are many counts of this clonotype. The chain recombines TRBV5-5 with TRBJ1-6; D perhaps matches TRBD1 (5 bases). The length of the CDR3 is 14 residues. CDR1 is SGHKS, CDR2 YYEKEE, per germline (reference sequence). Trimming left V 5 bases short and J 6 bases short, with 12 bases between. Written as DNA, the CDR3 is TGTGCCAGCAGTCCGGGACGGACTAATTCACCCCTCCACTTT. Protein product: CASSPGRTNSPLHF.

This clonotype showed up many times. This chain connects TRBV7-8 to TRBJ1-4, with D maybe TRBD1 (5 bases). The CDR3 is 14 residues long. Germline CDR1 is SGHVS and CDR2 is FQNEAQ. V was shortened by 1 base and J by 5 bases, with 8 bases between the two germline ends. CDR3 sequence (DNA): TGTGCCAGCAGCTTAGGCCAGGGAAATGAAAAACTGTTTTTT. It translates to CASSLGQGNEKLFF.

The V and J genes are TRBV29-1 and TRBJ2-7, with 8 bases identical to TRBD2. This CDR3 comprises 15 residues. Looked up from germline, CDR1 is SQVTM and CDR2 is ANQGSEA. V dropped 3 bases and J dropped 2; count of bases not matched to a gene: 9. The CDR3 DNA sequence: TGCAGCGTTGACTTTTGGGCGGGAGGCACCTACGAGCAGTACTTC. This gives the protein CSVDFWAGGTYEQYF.

V gene TRBV19 combines with J gene TRBJ2-7; the D gene is possibly TRBD2 (7 bases). Germline V gene lookup returns CDR1 LNHDA and CDR2 SQIVND (reference sequence). Deletions cut 3 bases from V and 5 bases from J, with 17 bases between. The CDR3 totals 15 residues. The CDR3 reads CASSIRGGALDEQYF. The CDR3 nucleotides are TGTGCCAGTAGTATTCGAGGGGGGGCGCTGGACGAGCAGTACTTC.

This clonotype showed up many times. The V call is TRBV6-7, the J call TRBJ2-5, with D unclear. TRBV6-7 is known as an ORF, though its function is uncertain. The germline V and J ends were trimmed by 8 bases and 5 bases, with 3 bases remaining between them. The length of the CDR3 is 9 residues. CDR3 DNA: TGTGCCAGCCCGGAGACCCAGTACTTC. Translating gives CASPETQYF.

Turning to this clonotype: It may be a read error: a sequence one base away is much more abundant. The CDR3 nucleotides read TGTGCCAGCAGCGCTAACGCTAGGCCGGGACAGGGGAATGAAAAACTGGTTTTT. Translating gives CASSANARPGQGNEKLVF. The chain is built from TRBV11-1 and TRBJ1-4, with 10 bases aligning to TRBD1. Germline-derived CDR1 and CDR2 are SGHAT and FQDESV (reference sequence). The CDR3 totals 18 residues.

On this clonotype: Its ends do not fully match the called genes, so a read error is possible. The chain couples TRBV20-1 to TRBJ2-4; 14 bases match TRBD2. The CDR3 has 16 amino acids. Per germline, CDR1 DFQATT and CDR2 SNEGSKA (reference sequence). Here the CDR3 DNA reads TGTAGTGCCTACGGGACTAGCGGGGGAGCCAAAAACATTCAGTACTTC. As protein: CSAYGTSGGAKNIQYF.

V usage is TRBV6-1 and J usage is TRBJ1-1; D gene unclear. CDR1 and CDR2 (germline): MNHNS, SASEGT. Trimming left V 6 bases short and J 3 bases short, with 8 bases between. The CDR3 contains 12 residues. The CDR3 nucleotides read TGTGCCAGCAGGAGGGTGGACACTGAAGCTTTCTTT. It yields the protein CASRRVDTEAFF.

The chain employs TRBV7-2 and TRBJ1-2; tentative D call: TRBD1 (5 bases). Trimming shortened V by 5 bases and J by 0 bases, and 7 bases separated the two germline ends. This CDR3 contains 13 residues. CDR1 and CDR2 from the germline V gene are SGHTA and FQGNSA. The CDR3 sequence: CASSRTSNYGYTF. The CDR3 nucleotides are TGTGCCAGCAGCCGGACATCTAACTATGGCTACACCTTC.

This clonotype has more than one count but fewer than ten. V usage is TRBV7-3 and J usage is TRBJ1-1; 8 nucleotides line up with TRBD1. CDR3 length: 16 amino acids. After removal of 4 bases from V and 4 bases from J, the junction contained 11 bases not matched to a gene. The germline V gene has CDR1 SGHTA and CDR2 FQGTGA. CDR3 in amino acids: CASSSGQVGLSTEAFF. The CDR3 nucleotides read TGTGCCAGCAGCTCGGGACAGGTTGGGCTGAGCACTGAAGCTTTCTTT.

The V gene is TRBV20-1, the J gene TRBJ1-4, with 11 bases that match TRBD1. After removal of 0 bases from V and 7 bases from J, the junction contained 16 bases not matched to a gene. The V gene's germline CDR1 is DFQATT and CDR2 SNEGSKA (reference sequence). The CDR3 spans 19 residues. This chain's CDR3 is CSARDFSRTGGLSGEKLFF. In DNA form, the CDR3 reads TGCAGTGCTAGAGACTTTAGTAGGACAGGGGGCCTTAGCGGTGAAAAACTGTTTTTT.

In this sample, this clonotype is medium-sized. The V and J genes are TRBV2 and TRBJ2-7; possibly TRBD2 for D (6 bases). Trimming cost V 4 bases and J 3 bases, with 10 bases left between them. Germline CDR1 SNHLY, CDR2 FYNNEI. This CDR3 comprises 13 residues. The CDR3 DNA follows: TGTGCCAGCAGTGCGGGGCGGGACTACGAGCAGTACTTC. Amino acid sequence: CASSAGRDYEQYF.

Ten or more counts support this clonotype. V and J are TRBV7-2 and TRBJ1-1; unclear D gene. V was trimmed by 0 bases and J by 3 bases, leaving 14 bases between them. The CDR3 contains 16 residues. Germline CDR1 reads SGHTA; CDR2 reads FQGNSA. CDR3 residues: CASSLAWRLRDTEAFF. CDR3 in DNA: TGTGCCAGCAGCTTAGCGTGGCGATTGCGGGACACTGAAGCTTTCTTT.

This clonotype was seen many times. The CDR3 bases are TGTGCCAGCAGATCCAGACAGGGTTCCTACAATGAGCAGTTCTTC. Its protein is CASRSRQGSYNEQFF. The V call is TRBV7-6, the J call TRBJ2-1, with 7 bases matching TRBD1. V shed 6 bases, J shed 1 base, and the junction held 6 bases outside the gene matches. The CDR3 spans 15 residues. Germline V gene lookup returns CDR1 SGHVS and CDR2 FNYEAQ.